These T cell receptor beta chains were read from a single sample in a study of T cells after yellow fever vaccination. TCRdb recomputed calls from the 5' RACE reads with MiXCR, one row per CDR3 protein. The sample has a few hundred thousand distinct CDR3 sequences; under 15% are singletons. The starting material was CD4+ T cells sorted from PBMCs, obtained 15 days after the yellow fever booster vaccination. These receptors all stem from a man younger than 30 who received the YFV17D yellow fever vaccine. Each CDR3 is given with its conserved first and last residue. A D gene is named only where the DNA matches it firmly. Size is omitted from some rows. Given values are once, few, many or a class for expanded clones.

J gene	V gene	clone size	D gene	CDR3 DNA	CDR3 protein
TRBJ1-2	TRBV5-1	many	NA	TGCGCCAGCAGCCAAGACCCCTATGGCTACACCTTC	CASSQDPYGYTF
TRBJ2-5	TRBV24-1	NA	NA	TGTGCCACCAGTGATCGACACTTAACACAAGAGACCCAGTACTTC	CATSDRHLTQETQYF
TRBJ2-6	TRBV7-9	NA	NA	TGTGCCAGCAGCTTACGCAGAGGCACTGGGGCCAACGTCCTGACTTTC	CASSLRRGTGANVLTF
TRBJ2-1	TRBV2	NA	NA	TGTGCCAGCAGTGGCTCCCGGGACTCACAATACAATGAGCAGTTCTTC	CASSGSRDSQYNEQFF
TRBJ1-2	TRBV19	NA	NA	TGTGCCAGTAGTCGGGGGACCTGGGGCGGCTACACCTTC	CASSRGTWGGYTF
TRBJ1-5	TRBV7-2	NA	TRBD1	TGTGCCAGCAGCTCCAAACCCGGACAGGCCAATCAGCCCCAGCATTTT	CASSSKPGQANQPQHF
TRBJ2-2	TRBV7-3	few	TRBD1	TGTGCCAGCAGCTTAACAGGCGGAGCCCAGGGGGCCGGGGAGCTGTTTTTT	CASSLTGGAQGAGELFF
TRBJ1-1	TRBV19	NA	TRBD1	TGTGCCAGTACTCCTCTCCGGGACAGAGTATTGAACACTGAAGCTTTCTTT	CASTPLRDRVLNTEAFF
TRBJ2-7	TRBV29-1	NA	TRBD1	TGCAGCGTGAAAAGGGACAGCCTAACCTACGAGCAGTACTTC	CSVKRDSLTYEQYF
TRBJ2-5	TRBV7-3	NA	NA	TGTGCCAGCAGCGCAACAGGGAAAGAGACCCAGTACTTC	CASSATGKETQYF
TRBJ2-1	TRBV18	NA	TRBD1	TGTGCCAGCTCACGGAACGGACAGGGCATCGGCAATGAGCAGTTCTTC	CASSRNGQGIGNEQFF
TRBJ1-2	TRBV4-1	many	NA	TGCGCCAGCACCAAGGGTGCGGACTATGGCTACACCTTC	CASTKGADYGYTF
TRBJ2-7	TRBV5-4	few	TRBD2	TGTGCCACAAAAGAGAGACTAGCGGCCTACGAGCAGTACTTC	CATKERLAAYEQYF
TRBJ1-6	TRBV4-3	few	TRBD1	TGCGCCAGCAGCCATCAGACAGGGGCTAATTCACCCCTCCACTTT	CASSHQTGANSPLHF
TRBJ1-2	TRBV18	NA	NA	TGTGCCAGCTCACTAAACTCGGGATCTAACTATGGCTACACCTTC	CASSLNSGSNYGYTF